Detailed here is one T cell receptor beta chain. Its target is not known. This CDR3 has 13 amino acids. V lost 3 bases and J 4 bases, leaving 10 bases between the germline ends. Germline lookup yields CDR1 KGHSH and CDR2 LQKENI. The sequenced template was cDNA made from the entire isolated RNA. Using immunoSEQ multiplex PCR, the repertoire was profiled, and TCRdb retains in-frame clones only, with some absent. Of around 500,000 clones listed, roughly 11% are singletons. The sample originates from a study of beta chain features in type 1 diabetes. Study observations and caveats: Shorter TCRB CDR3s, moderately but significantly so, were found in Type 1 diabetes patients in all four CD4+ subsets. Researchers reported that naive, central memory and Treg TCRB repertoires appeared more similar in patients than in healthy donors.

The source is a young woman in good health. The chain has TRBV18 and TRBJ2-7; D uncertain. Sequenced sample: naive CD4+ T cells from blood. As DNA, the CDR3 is TGTGCCAGCTCACCGCTGGACGGGTACGAGCAGTACTTC. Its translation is CASSPLDGYEQYF. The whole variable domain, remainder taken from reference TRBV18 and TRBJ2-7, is NAGVMQNPRHLVRRRGQEARLRCSPMKGHSHVYWYRQLPEEGLKFMVYLQKENIIDESGMPKERFSAEFPKEGPSILRIQQVVRGDSAAYFCASSPLDGYEQYFGPGTRLTVT.